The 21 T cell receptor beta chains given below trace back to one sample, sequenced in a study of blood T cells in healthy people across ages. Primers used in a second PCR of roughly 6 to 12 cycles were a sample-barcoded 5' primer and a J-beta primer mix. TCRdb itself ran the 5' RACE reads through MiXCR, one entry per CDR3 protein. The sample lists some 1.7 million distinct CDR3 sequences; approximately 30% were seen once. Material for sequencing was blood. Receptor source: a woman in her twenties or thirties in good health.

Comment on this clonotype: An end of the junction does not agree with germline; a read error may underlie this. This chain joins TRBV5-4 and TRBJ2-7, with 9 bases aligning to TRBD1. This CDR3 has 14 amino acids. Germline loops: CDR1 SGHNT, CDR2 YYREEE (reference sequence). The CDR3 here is CASSSDRGVWERYF. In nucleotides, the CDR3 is TGTGCCAGCAGCTCGGACAGGGGAGTTTGGGAGCGGTACTTC.

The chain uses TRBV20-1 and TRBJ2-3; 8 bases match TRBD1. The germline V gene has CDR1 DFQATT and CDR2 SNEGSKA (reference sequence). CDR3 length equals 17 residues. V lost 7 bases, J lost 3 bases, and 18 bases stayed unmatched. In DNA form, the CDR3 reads TGCAGTGTGAGGCAGGGGGCATCGGGGAGCCCGACAGATACGCAGTATTTT. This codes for CSVRQGASGSPTDTQYF.

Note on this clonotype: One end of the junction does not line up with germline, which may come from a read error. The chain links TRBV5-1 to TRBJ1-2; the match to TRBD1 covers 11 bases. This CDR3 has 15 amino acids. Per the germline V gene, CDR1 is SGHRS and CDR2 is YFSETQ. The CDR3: CAGSQGTGGYYGYTF. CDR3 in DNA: TGTGCCGGCAGCCAAGGGACAGGGGGGTACTATGGCTACACCTTC.

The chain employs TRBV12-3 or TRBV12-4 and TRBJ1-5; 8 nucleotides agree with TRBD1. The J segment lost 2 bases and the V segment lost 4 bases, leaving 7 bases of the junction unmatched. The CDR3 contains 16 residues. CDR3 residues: CASSSGQGEGNQPQHF. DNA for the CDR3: TGTGCCAGCAGTTCAGGACAGGGTGAGGGCAATCAGCCCCAGCATTTT.

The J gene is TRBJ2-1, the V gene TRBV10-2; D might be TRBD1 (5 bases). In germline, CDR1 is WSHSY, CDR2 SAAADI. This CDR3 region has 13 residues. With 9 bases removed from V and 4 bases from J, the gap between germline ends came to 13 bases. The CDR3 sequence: CASESGRYNEQFF. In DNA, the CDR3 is TGCGCCAGTGAGTCAGGGCGGTACAATGAGCAGTTCTTC.

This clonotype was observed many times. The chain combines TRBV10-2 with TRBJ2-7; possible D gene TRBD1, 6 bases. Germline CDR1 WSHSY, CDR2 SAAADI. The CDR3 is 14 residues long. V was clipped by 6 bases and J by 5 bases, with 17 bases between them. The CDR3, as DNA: TGCGCCAGCAGACCCGGGACACGGACTCACGAGCAGTACTTC. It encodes CASRPGTRTHEQYF.

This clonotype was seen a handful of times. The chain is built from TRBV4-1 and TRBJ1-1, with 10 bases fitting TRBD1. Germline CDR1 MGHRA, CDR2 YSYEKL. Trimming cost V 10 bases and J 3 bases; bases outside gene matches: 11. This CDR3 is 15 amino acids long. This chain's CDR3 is CATSPLDRGDTEAFF. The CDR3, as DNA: TGCGCCACCTCTCCCCTGGACAGGGGGGACACTGAAGCTTTCTTT.

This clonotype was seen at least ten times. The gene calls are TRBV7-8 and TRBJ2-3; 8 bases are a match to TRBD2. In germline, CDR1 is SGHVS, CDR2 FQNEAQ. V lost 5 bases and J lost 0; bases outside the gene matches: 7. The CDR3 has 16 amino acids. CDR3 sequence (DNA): TGTGCCAGCAGCCTCGGGGTAGCGGGAAGCACAGATACGCAGTATTTT. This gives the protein CASSLGVAGSTDTQYF.

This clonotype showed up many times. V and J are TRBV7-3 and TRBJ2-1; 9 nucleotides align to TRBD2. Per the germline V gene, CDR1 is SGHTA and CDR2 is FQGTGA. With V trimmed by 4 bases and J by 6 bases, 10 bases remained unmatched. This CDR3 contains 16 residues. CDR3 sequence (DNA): TGTGCCAGCAGCTACGCGGGAGGGGATAATTCCAATGAGCAGTTCTTC. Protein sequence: CASSYAGGDNSNEQFF.

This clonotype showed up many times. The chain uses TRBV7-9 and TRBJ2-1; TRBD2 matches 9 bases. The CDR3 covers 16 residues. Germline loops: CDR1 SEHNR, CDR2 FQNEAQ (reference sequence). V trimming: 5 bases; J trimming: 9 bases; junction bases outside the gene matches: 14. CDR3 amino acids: CASSPPAGGRALEQFF. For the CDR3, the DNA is TGTGCCAGCAGCCCCCCCGCGGGCGGGAGGGCTCTTGAGCAGTTCTTC.

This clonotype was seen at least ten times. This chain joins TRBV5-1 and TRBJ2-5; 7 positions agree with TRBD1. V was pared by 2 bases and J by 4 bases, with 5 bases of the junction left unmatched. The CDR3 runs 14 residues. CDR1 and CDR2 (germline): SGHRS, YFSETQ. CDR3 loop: CASSFGAGGETQYF. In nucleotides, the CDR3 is TGCGCCAGCAGCTTTGGGGCAGGGGGAGAGACCCAGTACTTC.

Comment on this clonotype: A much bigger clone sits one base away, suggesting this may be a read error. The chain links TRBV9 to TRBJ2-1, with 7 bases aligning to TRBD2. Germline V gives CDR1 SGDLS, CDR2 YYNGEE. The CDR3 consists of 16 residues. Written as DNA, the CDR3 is TGTGCCAGCAGCGTAGATAATAGGGAGGGCTACAATGAGCAGTTATTC. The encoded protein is CASSVDNREGYNEQLF. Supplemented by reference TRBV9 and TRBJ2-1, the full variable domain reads DSGVTQTPKHLITATGQRVTLRCSPRSGDLSVYWYQQSLDQGLQFLIQYYNGEERAKGNILERFSAQQFPDLHSELNLSSLELGDSALYFCASSVDNREGYNEQLFGPGTRLTVL.

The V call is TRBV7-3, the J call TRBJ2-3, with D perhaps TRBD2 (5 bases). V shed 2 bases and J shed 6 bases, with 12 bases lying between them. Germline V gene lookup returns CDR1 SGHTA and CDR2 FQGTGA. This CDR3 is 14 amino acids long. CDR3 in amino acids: CASSLDGPGDTQYF. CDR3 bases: TGTGCCAGCAGCTTAGACGGGCCGGGGGATACGCAGTATTTT. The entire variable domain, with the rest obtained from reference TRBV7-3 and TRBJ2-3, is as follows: GAGVSQTPSNKVTEKGKYVELRCDPISGHTALYWYRQSLGQGPEFLIYFQGTGAADDSGLPNDRFFAVRPEGSVSTLKIQRTERGDSAVYLCASSLDGPGDTQYFGPGTRLTVL.

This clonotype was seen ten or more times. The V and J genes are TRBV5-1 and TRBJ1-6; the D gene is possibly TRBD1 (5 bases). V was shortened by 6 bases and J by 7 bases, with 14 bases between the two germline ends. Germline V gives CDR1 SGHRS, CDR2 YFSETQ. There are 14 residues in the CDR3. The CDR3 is CASKGAEGNSPLHF. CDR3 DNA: TGCGCCAGCAAAGGGGCGGAAGGCAATTCACCCCTCCACTTT.

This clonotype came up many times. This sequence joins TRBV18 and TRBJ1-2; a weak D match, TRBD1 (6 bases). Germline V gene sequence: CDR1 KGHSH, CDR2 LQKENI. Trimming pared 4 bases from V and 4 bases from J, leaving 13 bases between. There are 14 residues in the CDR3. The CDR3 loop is CASSLTGQFYGYTF. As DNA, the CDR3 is TGTGCCAGCTCACTAACCGGACAGTTCTATGGCTACACCTTC.

The CDR3 DNA reads TGTGCCAGCAGTGAAGACCGCGGGGGGCCCTACGAGCAGTACTTC. Encoded protein: CASSEDRGGPYEQYF. The chain links TRBV2 to TRBJ2-7; 8 nucleotides agree with TRBD2. V lost 1 base and J lost 2; bases outside the gene matches: 4. The CDR3 is 15 amino acids. Per the germline V gene, CDR1 is SNHLY and CDR2 is FYNNEI. Filled out from reference TRBV2 and TRBJ2-7, the complete variable domain reads EPEVTQTPSHQVTQMGQEVILRCVPISNHLYFYWYRQILGQKVEFLVSFYNNEISEKSEIFDDQFSVERPDGSNFTLKIRSTKLEDSAMYFCASSEDRGGPYEQYFGPGTRLTVT.

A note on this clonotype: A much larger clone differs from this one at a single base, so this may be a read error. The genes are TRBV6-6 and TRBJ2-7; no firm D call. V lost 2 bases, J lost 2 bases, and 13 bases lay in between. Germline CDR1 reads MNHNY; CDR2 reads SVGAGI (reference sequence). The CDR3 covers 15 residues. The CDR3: CASSYGAVSTYEQYF. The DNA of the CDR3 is TGTGCCAGCAGTTACGGAGCCGTGTCCACCTACGAGCAGTACTTC.

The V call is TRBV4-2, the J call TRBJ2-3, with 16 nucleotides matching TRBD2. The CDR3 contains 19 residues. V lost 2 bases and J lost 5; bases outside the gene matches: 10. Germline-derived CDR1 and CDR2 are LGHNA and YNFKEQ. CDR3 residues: CASSQPSGTSGGAVDTQYF. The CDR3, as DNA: TGTGCCAGCAGCCAACCTTCCGGGACTAGCGGGGGGGCCGTAGATACGCAGTATTTT.

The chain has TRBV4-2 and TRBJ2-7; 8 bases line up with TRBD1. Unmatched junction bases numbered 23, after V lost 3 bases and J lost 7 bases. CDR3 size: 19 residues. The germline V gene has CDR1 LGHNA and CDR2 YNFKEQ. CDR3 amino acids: CASSQEPWMGQGAYNEQYF. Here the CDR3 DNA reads TGTGCCAGCAGCCAGGAACCTTGGATGGGGCAGGGGGCTTACAATGAGCAGTACTTC.

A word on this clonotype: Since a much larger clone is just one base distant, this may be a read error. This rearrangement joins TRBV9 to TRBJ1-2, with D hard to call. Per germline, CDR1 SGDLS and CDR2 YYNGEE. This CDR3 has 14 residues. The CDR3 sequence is CAGSVEAGSYGYTF. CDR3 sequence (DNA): TGTGCCGGCAGCGTAGAAGCGGGCAGCTATGGCTACACCTTC. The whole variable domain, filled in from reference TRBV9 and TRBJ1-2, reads DSGVTQTPKHLITATGQRVTLRCSPRSGDLSVYWYQQSLDQGLQFLIQYYNGEERAKGNILERFSAQQFPDLHSELNLSSLELGDSALYFCAGSVEAGSYGYTFGSGTRLTVV.

The chain's CDR3 is CASRKTGGSADVQYF. The CDR3 DNA is TGTGCCAGCAGAAAAACAGGGGGCAGCGCAGATGTGCAGTATTTT. The chain combines TRBV12-3 or TRBV12-4 with TRBJ2-3, with TRBD1 identical over 9 bases. V trimming: 6 bases; J trimming: 11 bases; junction bases outside the gene matches: 15. The CDR3 spans 15 residues.